The clone carrying this TCR beta chain came up many times. Its target is not known. The sample is drawn from a study of T cell repertoires in cytomegalovirus infection. Germline loops: CDR1 SGHTA, CDR2 FQGNSA. The CDR3 runs to 19 residues. Trimming took 5 bases from V and 4 from J; bases not matched to a gene: 17. Via MiXCR, TCRdb re-called the reads, giving one row per CDR3 protein. The table records 200,000 or so distinct CDR3 sequences, approximately 38% of them present only once. V gene TRBV7-2 combines with J gene TRBJ2-3; 11 nucleotides line up with TRBD2. The sequence derives from a human donor in good health (CMV status not recorded). Some clones in this sample may be carry-over from other donors' samples. Sequenced material: CD8+ T cells from cultured PBMCs, taken from culture after CMV antigen stimulation. DNA of the CDR3: TGTGCCAGCAGCGCGAGACCCACAATACTAGCGGGAGCCTCAGATACGCAGTATTTT. Protein product: CASSARPTILAGASDTQYF. The variable domain in full, with the rest retrieved from reference TRBV7-2 and TRBJ2-3, is GAGVSQSPSNKVTEKGKDVELRCDPISGHTALYWYRQSLGQGLEFLIYFQGNSAPDKSGLPSDRFSAERTGGSVSTLTIQRTQQEDSAVYLCASSARPTILAGASDTQYFGPGTRLTVL.